One sample yielded the 21 T cell receptor beta chains listed below, sequenced in a study of T-cell reconstitution after alpha-beta-depleted transplantation in children. TCRbeta library preparation incorporated unique molecular identifiers. TCRdb reprocessed the PCR reads with MiXCR, giving one entry per CDR3 protein. The sample has almost 500,000 distinct CDR3 sequences, 8% to 11% seen once; the top ten hold around 2%. The sample was PBMCs, taken before TCRalphabeta/CD19-depleted stem cell transplant. These receptors were taken from a child under 10 years old with inherited bone marrow failure, due to receive a stem cell transplant.

The CDR3 nucleotides read TGTGCCGGGACTGAGACCGGGGAGCTGTTTTTT. It yields the protein CAGTETGELFF. V usage is TRBV30 and J usage is TRBJ2-2, with a weak D call TRBD2 (6 bases). V lost 8 bases and J 5 bases, leaving 9 bases between the germline ends. Germline V gives CDR1 GTSNPN, CDR2 SVGIG (reference sequence). This CDR3 has 11 residues.

This clonotype was detected many times. This rearrangement joins TRBV9 to TRBJ2-7; no clear D gene. The CDR3 sequence is 15 residues long. V lost 0 bases, J lost 0 bases, and 10 bases lay in between. The germline V gene encodes CDR1 SGDLS and CDR2 YYNGEE. The CDR3 sequence is CASSVGPASSYEQYF. For the CDR3, the DNA is TGTGCCAGCAGCGTAGGGCCAGCGAGCTCCTACGAGCAGTACTTC.

This clonotype came up a few times. The chain couples TRBV5-4 to TRBJ2-1; the match to TRBD2 covers 9 bases. The germline CDR1 and CDR2 sequences are SGHNT and YYREEE (reference sequence). This CDR3 is built from 16 residues. With 0 bases clipped from V and 6 bases from J, the junction kept 7 bases outside the gene matches. DNA of the CDR3: TGTGCCAGCAGCTTGGAACGCGGGAGGGCCGGCAATGAGCAGTTCTTC. As protein: CASSLERGRAGNEQFF.

In nucleotides, the CDR3 is TGTGCCAGCAGTTTGAGGGGACGGTCGCCACCCCTCCACTTT. It specifies CASSLRGRSPPLHF. The V gene is TRBV12-3 or TRBV12-4, the J gene TRBJ1-6; D may be TRBD1 (5 bases). The CDR3 totals 14 residues. V gave up 3 bases and J gave up 11 bases, with 14 bases separating them.

This clonotype was seen only a few times. The V and J genes are TRBV7-2 and TRBJ2-2; 9 nucleotides line up with TRBD1. In germline, CDR1 is SGHTA, CDR2 FQGNSA. With V trimmed by 5 bases and J by 7 bases, 14 bases remained unmatched. The CDR3 has 17 amino acids. The CDR3 nucleotides are TGTGCCAGCAGCGGCTCGCGGGACAGGGTTATTGGCGGGGAGCTGTTTTTT. Translation gives CASSGSRDRVIGGELFF.

This clonotype was seen more than once but under ten times. This sequence joins TRBV14 and TRBJ2-1, with a possible D match to TRBD2 (5 bases). The CDR3 runs 16 residues. V was shortened by 1 base and J by 8 bases, with 18 bases between the two germline ends. The germline V gene has CDR1 SGHDN and CDR2 FVKESK. CDR3 in amino acids: CASSQVLEWARDEQFF. DNA of the CDR3: TGTGCCAGCAGCCAAGTACTAGAGTGGGCTCGAGATGAGCAGTTCTTC.

At least ten counts were recorded for this clonotype. Written as DNA, the CDR3 is TGTGCCAGCAGCCGGTTTTACAATGAGCAGTTCTTC. Its protein product is CASSRFYNEQFF. The chain joins TRBV6-2 or TRBV6-3 to TRBJ2-1; D is unclear. Germline lookup yields CDR1 MNHEY and CDR2 SVGEGT. The CDR3 has 12 amino acids. Trimming cost V 6 bases and J 4 bases, with 7 bases left between them.

This clonotype was detected a few times. V is TRBV12-3 or TRBV12-4 and J is TRBJ2-2; D unresolved. CDR3 length: 12 residues. V lost 4 bases to trimming and J lost 6 bases, with 6 bases between them. The CDR3 sequence is CASSWLAGELFF. Written as DNA, the CDR3 is TGTGCCAGCAGTTGGTTGGCCGGGGAGCTGTTTTTT.

This clonotype was observed at least ten times. This chain uses TRBV20-1 with TRBJ1-5, with D unclear. Germline V gene sequence: CDR1 DFQATT, CDR2 SNEGSKA (reference sequence). The length of the CDR3 is 14 residues. V dropped 2 bases and J dropped 0 bases, with 8 bases sitting between them. The CDR3 nucleotides are TGCAGTGCTAGAATGGGTTATAGCAATCAGCCCCAGCATTTT. The encoded protein is CSARMGYSNQPQHF.

This clonotype came up a few times. The chain recombines TRBV24-1 with TRBJ2-2; TRBD2 matches 7 bases. V shed 4 bases and J 4 bases; nucleotides not matched to a gene: 11. Germline V gene lookup returns CDR1 KGHDR and CDR2 SFDVKD. This CDR3 comprises 17 residues. CDR3 loop: CATSDRFLGRGTGELFF. The CDR3 nucleotides are TGTGCCACCAGTGACCGTTTTTTGGGGAGGGGCACCGGGGAGCTGTTTTTT.

This clonotype was found many times. The chain carries TRBV12-3 or TRBV12-4 and TRBJ1-2; tentatively, D is TRBD1 (5 bases). CDR3 length: 14 amino acids. Trimming left V 5 bases short and J 4 bases short, with 14 bases between. CDR3: CASSPLTAFYGYTF. The CDR3 coding sequence is TGTGCCAGCAGTCCATTGACAGCTTTCTATGGCTACACCTTC.

The table lists this clonotype with a few counts. This rearrangement joins TRBV15 to TRBJ2-1; possibly TRBD1 or TRBD2 for D (5 bases each). Trimming stripped 3 bases from V and 7 bases from J, with 10 bases between. Germline CDR1 reads LNHNV; CDR2 reads YYDKDF (reference sequence). CDR3 length: 13 amino acids. The CDR3 reads CATSSAEGNEQFF. CDR3 coding DNA: TGTGCCACCAGCAGCGCCGAGGGGAATGAGCAGTTCTTC.

The table lists this clonotype with a few counts. The gene calls are TRBV7-4 and TRBJ2-5; 9 nucleotides align to TRBD2. This CDR3 spans 16 amino acids. V was clipped by 4 bases and J by 5 bases; unmatched bases: 11. Looked up from germline, CDR1 is SGHVT and CDR2 is SQSDAQ. CDR3 DNA: TGTGCCAGCAGCTCGCCTTGCGGGAGGGCCGACGAGACCCAGTACTTC. Translation gives CASSSPCGRADETQYF.

This clonotype has a count of ten or more. The chain uses TRBV5-5 and TRBJ1-2; 8 positions match TRBD1. Unmatched junction bases numbered 9, after V lost 4 bases and J lost 7 bases. The CDR3 is 14 amino acids. CDR1 SGHKS and CDR2 YYEKEE come from the germline V gene (reference sequence). The DNA of the CDR3 is TGTGCCAGCAGCCCACAGGGGGACTCCGGTGGCTACACCTTC. This translates into CASSPQGDSGGYTF.

At least ten counts were recorded for this clonotype. The chain carries TRBV19 and TRBJ2-6, with 7 bases that match TRBD1. Germline V gives CDR1 LNHDA, CDR2 SQIVND (reference sequence). The CDR3 has 16 amino acids. Trimming cost V 5 bases and J 3 bases; bases outside gene matches: 7. CDR3 protein: CASSAIGGYGANVLTF. The CDR3 DNA is TGTGCCAGTAGTGCAATAGGGGGCTATGGGGCCAACGTCCTGACTTTC.

There are many counts of this clonotype. The V and J genes are TRBV6-1 and TRBJ2-7, with TRBD2 matching 7 bases. With 3 bases clipped from V and 6 bases from J, the junction kept 11 bases outside the gene matches. The CDR3 loop spans 15 amino acids. CDR1 and CDR2 (germline): MNHNS, SASEGT. CDR3 sequence reads: CASSDYPRGRPEQYF. CDR3 in DNA: TGTGCCAGCAGTGACTACCCGCGCGGGAGACCCGAGCAGTACTTC.

This clonotype came up many times. The CDR3 here is CASSRTGYSNQPQHF. Here the CDR3 DNA reads TGTGCCAGCAGTAGAACAGGGTATAGCAATCAGCCCCAGCATTTT. This rearrangement joins TRBV12-3 or TRBV12-4 to TRBJ1-5; possibly TRBD1 for D (6 bases). V gave up 5 bases and J gave up 0 bases, with 11 bases separating them. This CDR3 region has 15 residues.

This clonotype has at least ten counts. The V call is TRBV7-9, the J call TRBJ2-7; the match to TRBD1 covers 11 bases. Germline V gene sequence: CDR1 SEHNR, CDR2 FQNEAQ (reference sequence). V shed 3 bases, J shed 1 base, and the junction held 2 bases outside the gene matches. This CDR3 comprises 15 residues. The CDR3: CASSFRDRGSYEQYF. The CDR3 DNA reads TGTGCCAGCAGCTTCCGGGACAGGGGGTCCTACGAGCAGTACTTC.

This clonotype was picked up many times. The CDR3 loop is CSAPPAGTNEQYF. In nucleotides, the CDR3 is TGCAGTGCCCCTCCCGCAGGGACGAACGAGCAGTACTTC. The genes are TRBV20-1 and TRBJ2-7, with D possibly being TRBD1 or TRBD2 (5 bases each). V lost 6 bases, J lost 5 bases, and 17 bases lay in between. Germline V gene sequence: CDR1 DFQATT, CDR2 SNEGSKA (reference sequence). CDR3 length: 13 residues.

This clonotype was picked up many times. V usage is TRBV4-1 and J usage is TRBJ2-1; 9 bases are a match to TRBD2. The V segment lost 1 base and the J segment 6 bases; nucleotides outside the gene matches: 10. The CDR3 contains 17 residues. The germline gives CDR1 MGHRA, CDR2 YSYEKL. CDR3: CASSQVAIAGVPNEQFF. CDR3 DNA: TGCGCCAGCAGCCAAGTCGCGATAGCGGGAGTCCCCAATGAGCAGTTCTTC.

This clonotype has a count of ten or more. The rearrangement joins TRBV5-1 to TRBJ2-2, with D unresolved. The CDR3 sequence is 16 residues long. The germline CDR1 and CDR2 sequences are SGHRS and YFSETQ. The ends were cut back, 4 bases at V and 0 bases at J, with 13 bases in the middle. CDR3 bases: TGCGCCAGCAGCCCCCTCGGACGAACGAACACCGGGGAGCTGTTTTTT. Translated, it gives CASSPLGRTNTGELFF.